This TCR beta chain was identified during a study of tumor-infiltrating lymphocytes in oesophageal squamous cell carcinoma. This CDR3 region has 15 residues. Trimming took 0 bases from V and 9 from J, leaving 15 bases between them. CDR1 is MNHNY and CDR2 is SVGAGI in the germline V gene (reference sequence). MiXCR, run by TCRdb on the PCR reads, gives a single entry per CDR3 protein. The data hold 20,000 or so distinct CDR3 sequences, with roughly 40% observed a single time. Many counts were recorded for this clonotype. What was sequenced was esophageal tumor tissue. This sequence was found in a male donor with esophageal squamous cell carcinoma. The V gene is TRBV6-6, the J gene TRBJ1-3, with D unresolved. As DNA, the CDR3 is TGTGCCAGCAGTTACTCGATACGTTCTGACGTCACCATATATTTT. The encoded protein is CASSYSIRSDVTIYF.